This T cell receptor beta chain was documented in a study of blood T cell repertoires in COVID-19. This CDR3 spans 15 amino acids. V dropped 4 bases and J dropped 4; count of bases not matched to a gene: 8. CDR1 is PRHDT and CDR2 is FYEKMQ in the germline V gene (reference sequence). Repertoires were generated with immunoSEQ multiplex PCR, while TCRdb's copy carries only in-frame clones and drops some. The data contain 150,000 to 200,000 clones, 76% of them singletons. The chain employs TRBV13 and TRBJ2-3, with TRBD2 identical over 7 bases. Sequenced: PBMCs or T cells enriched from blood (not recorded which). This clonotype was obtained from a woman aged 45-59 years with acute COVID-19. CDR3 loop: CASSSGLDGADTQYF. The CDR3 DNA sequence: TGTGCCAGCAGCTCCGGACTAGATGGGGCAGATACGCAGTATTTT.